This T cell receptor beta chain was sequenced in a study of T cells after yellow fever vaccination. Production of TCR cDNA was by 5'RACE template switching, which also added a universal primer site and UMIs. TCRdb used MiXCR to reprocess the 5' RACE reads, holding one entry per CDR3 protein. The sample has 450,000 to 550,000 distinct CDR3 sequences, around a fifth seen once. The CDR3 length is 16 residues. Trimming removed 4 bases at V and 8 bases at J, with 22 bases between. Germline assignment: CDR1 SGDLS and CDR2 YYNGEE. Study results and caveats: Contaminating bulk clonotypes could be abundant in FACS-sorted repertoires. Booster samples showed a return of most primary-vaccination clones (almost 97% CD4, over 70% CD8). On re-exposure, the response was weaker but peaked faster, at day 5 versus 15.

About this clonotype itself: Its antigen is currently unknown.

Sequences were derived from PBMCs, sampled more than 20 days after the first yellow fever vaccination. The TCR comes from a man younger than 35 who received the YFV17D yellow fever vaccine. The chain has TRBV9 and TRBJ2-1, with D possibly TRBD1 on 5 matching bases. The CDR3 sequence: CASSFPQGREIYEQFF. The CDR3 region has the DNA TGTGCCAGCAGCTTCCCTCAGGGCAGGGAAATATATGAGCAGTTCTTC.